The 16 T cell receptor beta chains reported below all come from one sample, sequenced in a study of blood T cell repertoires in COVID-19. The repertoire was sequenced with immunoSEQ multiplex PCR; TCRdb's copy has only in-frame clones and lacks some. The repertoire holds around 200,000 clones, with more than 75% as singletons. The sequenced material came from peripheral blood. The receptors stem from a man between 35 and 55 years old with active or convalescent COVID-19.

This chain's CDR3 is CASTTGGRPTDTQYF. CDR3 DNA: TGTGCCAGCACGACAGGTGGTAGGCCCACAGATACGCAGTATTTT. The V gene is TRBV2, the J gene TRBJ2-3; D is perhaps TRBD1 (6 bases). Trimming shortened V by 7 bases and J by 2 bases, and 16 bases separated the two germline ends. Germline V lookup: CDR1 SNHLY, CDR2 FYNNEI. The CDR3 covers 15 residues.

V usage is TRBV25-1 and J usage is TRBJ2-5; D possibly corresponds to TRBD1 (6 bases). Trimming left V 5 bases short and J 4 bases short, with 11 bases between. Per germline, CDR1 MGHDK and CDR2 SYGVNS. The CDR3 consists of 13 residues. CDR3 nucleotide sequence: TGTGCCAGCAGTTGGGGGCCGCTAGAGACCCAGTACTTC. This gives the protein CASSWGPLETQYF.

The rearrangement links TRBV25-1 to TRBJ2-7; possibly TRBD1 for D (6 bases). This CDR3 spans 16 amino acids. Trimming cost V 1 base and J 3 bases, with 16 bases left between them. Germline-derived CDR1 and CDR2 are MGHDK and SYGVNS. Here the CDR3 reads CASSESDRFLIYEQYF. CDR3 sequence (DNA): TGTGCCAGCAGTGAATCGGACAGATTCCTCATCTACGAGCAGTACTTC.

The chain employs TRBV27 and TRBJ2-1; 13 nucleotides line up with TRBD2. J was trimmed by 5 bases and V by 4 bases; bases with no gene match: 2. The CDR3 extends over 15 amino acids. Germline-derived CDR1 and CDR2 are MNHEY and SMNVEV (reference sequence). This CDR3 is CASSWGTSGNNEQFF. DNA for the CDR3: TGTGCCAGCAGTTGGGGGACTAGCGGGAACAATGAGCAGTTCTTC.

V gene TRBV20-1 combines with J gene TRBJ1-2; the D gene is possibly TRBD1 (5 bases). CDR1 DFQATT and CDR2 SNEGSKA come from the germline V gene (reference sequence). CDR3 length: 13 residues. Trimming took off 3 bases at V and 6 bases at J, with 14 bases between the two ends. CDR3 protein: CSASPGVSDGYTF. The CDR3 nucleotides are TGCAGTGCTAGTCCGGGGGTTAGTGATGGCTACACCTTC.

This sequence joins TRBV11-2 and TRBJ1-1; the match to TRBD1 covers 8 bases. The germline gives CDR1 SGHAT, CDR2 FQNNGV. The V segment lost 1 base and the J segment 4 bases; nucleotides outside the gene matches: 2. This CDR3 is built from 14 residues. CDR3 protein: CASSLAGGGTEAFF. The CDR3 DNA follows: TGTGCCAGCAGCTTAGCAGGGGGCGGCACTGAAGCTTTCTTT.

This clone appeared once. CDR3 sequence: CASSLGSGRDTEAFF. The CDR3 DNA reads as TGTGCCAGCAGCTTAGGGTCGGGAAGGGACACTGAAGCTTTCTTT. The rearrangement joins TRBV7-3 to TRBJ1-1, with unresolved D. The CDR3 is 15 amino acids. The V and J ends lost 2 bases and 3 bases respectively, with 13 bases between them. Germline CDR1 reads SGHTA; CDR2 reads FQGTGA.

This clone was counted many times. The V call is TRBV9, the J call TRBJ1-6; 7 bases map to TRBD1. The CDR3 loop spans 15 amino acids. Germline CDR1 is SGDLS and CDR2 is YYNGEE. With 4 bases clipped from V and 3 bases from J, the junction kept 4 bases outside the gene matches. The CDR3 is CASSPRQGYNSPLHF. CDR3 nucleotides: TGTGCCAGCAGCCCGCGACAGGGCTATAATTCACCCCTCCACTTT. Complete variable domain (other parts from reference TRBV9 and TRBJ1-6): DSGVTQTPKHLITATGQRVTLRCSPRSGDLSVYWYQQSLDQGLQFLIQYYNGEERAKGNILERFSAQQFPDLHSELNLSSLELGDSALYFCASSPRQGYNSPLHFGNGTRLTVT.

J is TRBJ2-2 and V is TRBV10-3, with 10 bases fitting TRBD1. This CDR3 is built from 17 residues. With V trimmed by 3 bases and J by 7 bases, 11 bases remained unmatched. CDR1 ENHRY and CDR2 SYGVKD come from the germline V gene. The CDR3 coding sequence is TGTGCCATCAGTGACCCTCGGACAGGGGGAGCTGGCGGGGAGCTGTTTTTT. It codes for CAISDPRTGGAGGELFF.

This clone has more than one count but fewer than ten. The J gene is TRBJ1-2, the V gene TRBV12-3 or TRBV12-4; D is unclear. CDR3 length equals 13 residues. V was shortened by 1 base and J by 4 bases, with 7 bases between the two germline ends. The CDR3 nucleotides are TGTGCCAGCAGTTTAGGGGGAGGCTATGGCTACACCTTC. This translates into CASSLGGGYGYTF.

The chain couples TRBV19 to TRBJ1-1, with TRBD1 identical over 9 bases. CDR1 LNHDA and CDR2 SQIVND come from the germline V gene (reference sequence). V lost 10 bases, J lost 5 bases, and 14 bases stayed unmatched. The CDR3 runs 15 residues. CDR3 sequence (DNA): TGTGCCATTTTCCCTTCGGGACAGGGAAGGACTGAAGCTTTCTTT. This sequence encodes CAIFPSGQGRTEAFF.

CDR3 region: CASSYSATRGTEAFF. CDR3 sequence (DNA): TGTGCCAGCAGTTACTCCGCGACCCGAGGCACTGAAGCTTTCTTT. The V call is TRBV6-5, the J call TRBJ1-1; D is uncertain. Deletions cut 0 bases from V and 4 bases from J, with 12 bases between. This CDR3 is 15 amino acids long. Germline V gene data show CDR1 as MNHEY and CDR2 as SVGAGI.

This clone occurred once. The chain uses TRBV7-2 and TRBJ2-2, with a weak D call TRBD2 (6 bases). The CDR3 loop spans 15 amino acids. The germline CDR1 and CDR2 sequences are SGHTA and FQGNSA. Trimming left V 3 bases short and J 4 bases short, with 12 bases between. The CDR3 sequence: CASSLGTGLTGELFF. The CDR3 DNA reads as TGTGCCAGCAGCTTGGGCACGGGACTCACCGGGGAGCTGTTTTTT.

The CDR3 DNA follows: TGTGCCAGCAACCGAGGCGGCAGGGTGGCCGAGCAGTACTTC. Its protein is CASNRGGRVAEQYF. The gene calls are TRBV28 and TRBJ2-7, with a possible D match to TRBD1 (5 bases). From germline, CDR1 is MDHEN and CDR2 SYDVKM. Trimming took 7 bases from V and 6 from J, leaving 19 bases between them. The CDR3 covers 14 residues.

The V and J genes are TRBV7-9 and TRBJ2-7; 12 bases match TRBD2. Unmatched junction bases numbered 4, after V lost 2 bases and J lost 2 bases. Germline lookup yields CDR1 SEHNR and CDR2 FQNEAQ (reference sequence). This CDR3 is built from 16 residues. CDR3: CASSLFLAGGPYEQYF. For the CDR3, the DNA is TGTGCCAGCAGCTTATTTCTAGCGGGAGGGCCCTACGAGCAGTACTTC. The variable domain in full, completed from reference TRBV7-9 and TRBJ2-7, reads DTGVSQNPRHKITKRGQNVTFRCDPISEHNRLYWYRQTLGQGPEFLTYFQNEAQLEKSRLLSDRFSAERPKGSFSTLEIQRTEQGDSAMYLCASSLFLAGGPYEQYFGPGTRLTVT.

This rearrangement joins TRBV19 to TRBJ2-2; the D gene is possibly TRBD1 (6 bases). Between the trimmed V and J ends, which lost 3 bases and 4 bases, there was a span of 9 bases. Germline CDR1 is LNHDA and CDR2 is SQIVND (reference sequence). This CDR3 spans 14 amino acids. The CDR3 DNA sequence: TGTGCCAGTAGTATTAGGGGGATCACCGGGGAGCTGTTTTTT. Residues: CASSIRGITGELFF.